The text below deals with one T cell receptor beta chain. These data belong to a study of blood T cell repertoires in COVID-19. Study at large: Collection of acute and convalescent COVID-19 samples took place in the United States, Italy and Spain. PBMCs, B-cell-depleted T cells, or T cells provided the cDNA or gDNA that made up the material.

Original processing methods: Amplification of reference gene primers provided the estimated nucleated cell counts. Profiling relied on immunoSEQ multiplex PCR, and the TCRdb table lists in-frame clones only, not all of them. V and J calls plus clone size are reproduced from that table; the DNA served to infer D and trimming. Of some 74,000 clones listed, about 89% are singletons. Unmatched junction bases numbered 0, after V lost 0 bases and J lost 6 bases. The CDR3 consists of 14 residues. CDR1 is PRHDT, CDR2 FYEKMQ, per germline (reference sequence). Those enrolled in Seattle joined during active infection and were followed longitudinally afterward.

The source is a man between 45 and 60 years old with COVID-19, enrolled during active disease. Input material: peripheral blood. The genes are TRBV13 and TRBJ2-3; 10 bases fit TRBD1. CDR3 region: CASSLGTGGDTQYF. In DNA form, the CDR3 reads TGTGCCAGCAGCTTAGGGACAGGGGGCGATACGCAGTATTTT.